This T cell receptor beta chain was found in a study of OX40 agonist ivuxolimab in advanced cancers. Study background: Ivuxolimab is a fully human IgG2 antibody that activates OX40 (CD134). At doses from 0.01 to 10 mg/kg, patients were given intravenous ivuxolimab every 2 weeks.

The data were produced by immunoSEQ multiplex PCR, yet TCRdb's version contains in-frame clones alone and is incomplete. The repertoire holds 50,000 to 65,000 clones, with 85% to 90% as singletons. About this clone itself: What it binds is unknown.

This CDR3 is built from 15 residues. With 7 bases removed from V and 8 bases from J, the gap between germline ends came to 21 bases. The germline CDR1 and CDR2 sequences are MDHEN and SYDVKM. Study-level results: CD4+ and CD8+ blood T cells expanded clonally by week 6 at 0.1 to 3.0 mg/kg.

Autoimmune disease history or systemic immunosuppression excluded patients. The chain employs TRBV28 and TRBJ2-1; D perhaps matches TRBD2 (5 bases). The receptor comes from an adult with an advanced solid tumor such as melanoma, head and neck, liver or kidney cancer. The sequenced sample was CD4+ or CD8+ T cells sorted from blood, obtained in a trial of the OX40 agonist ivuxolimab. CDR3 sequence: CASTTSFLAVYEQFF. CDR3 bases: TGTGCCAGCACCACGTCCTTTCTAGCAGTATATGAGCAGTTCTTC.